A single sample gave rise to the 2 T cell receptor beta chains below, sequenced in a study of T cell changes during pregnancy in multiple sclerosis. Assay: immunoSEQ multiplex PCR; the TCRdb copy retains only in-frame clones and omits some. The data hold around 10,000 clones, with more than 85% observed a single time. Sequences were derived from CD8+ T cells from peripheral blood mononuclear cells, sampled in the first trimester of pregnancy. These receptor sequences come from a female donor in good health, enrolled as a control in a pregnancy study.

This chain links TRBV4-3 with TRBJ1-3, with D maybe TRBD1 (5 bases). Germline assignment: CDR1 LGHNA and CDR2 YSLEER. The CDR3 is 15 amino acids. V was cut by 1 base and J by 4 bases, with 11 bases left in between. The CDR3 region is CASSQGRASGNTIYF. In DNA, the CDR3 is TGCGCCAGCAGCCAAGGCAGGGCGAGCGGAAACACCATATATTTT.

The chain carries TRBV5-1 and TRBJ2-7, with 10 nucleotides matching TRBD2. With 0 bases clipped from V and 0 bases from J, the junction kept 3 bases outside the gene matches. The length of the CDR3 is 16 residues. Looked up from germline, CDR1 is SGHRS and CDR2 is YFSETQ. CDR3 DNA sequence: TGCGCCAGCAGCTTGGAGCGGGGGGGGCTCTCCTACGAGCAGTACTTC. Amino acids: CASSLERGGLSYEQYF.